A single sample gave rise to the 9 T cell receptor beta chains below, sequenced in a study of blood T cell repertoires in COVID-19. Sequenced by immunoSEQ multiplex PCR; TCRdb stores in-frame clones only, minus some. The sample has about 240,000 clones, around 79% seen once; the top ten hold about 3.5%. Sequenced input: peripheral blood. Every receptor here comes from an elderly woman with acute or convalescent COVID-19.

The CDR3 sequence is CASSPGGWDEKLFF. In DNA, the CDR3 is TGTGCCAGCAGCCCAGGGGGCTGGGATGAAAAACTGTTTTTT. This chain links TRBV9 with TRBJ1-4; TRBD1 agrees at 8 bases. This CDR3 region has 14 residues. The J segment lost 6 bases and the V segment lost 4 bases, leaving 5 bases of the junction unmatched. Germline V gene sequence: CDR1 SGDLS, CDR2 YYNGEE.

The sample holds a few counts of this clone. The chain is built from TRBV3-1 (or the pseudogene TRBV3-2) and TRBJ1-1; TRBD1 agrees at 7 bases. The germline V gene has CDR1 LGHDT and CDR2 YNNKEL (reference sequence). The CDR3 has 14 residues. V gave up 8 bases and J gave up 2 bases; unmatched junction bases: 8. The CDR3 DNA reads as TGTGCCAGCGGCTCCGGGACAGAAAACACTGAAGCTTTCTTT. This gives the protein CASGSGTENTEAFF.

The V gene is TRBV3-1 (or the pseudogene TRBV3-2), the J gene TRBJ2-7; D gene ambiguous. The germline V gene encodes CDR1 LGHDT and CDR2 YNNKEL (reference sequence). The CDR3 is 13 amino acids. Trimming removed 4 bases from V and 7 bases from J, with 14 bases in between. The CDR3 DNA sequence: TGTGCCAGCAGCCGCCAGGCAACCGGTGAGCAGTACTTC. It is translated as CASSRQATGEQYF.

The chain carries TRBV30 and TRBJ2-7; TRBD1 agrees at 8 bases. Trimming took 5 bases from V and 3 from J; bases not matched to a gene: 6. The CDR3 contains 13 residues. The germline V gene encodes CDR1 GTSNPN and CDR2 SVGIG (reference sequence). DNA of the CDR3: TGTGCCTGGTCAAAACAGGGGGGCTACGAGCAGTACTTC. Encoded protein: CAWSKQGGYEQYF.

V gene TRBV5-6 combines with J gene TRBJ1-2; a possible D gene is TRBD1 (6 bases). The germline V gene has CDR1 SGHDT and CDR2 YYEEEE. With 1 base removed from V and 0 bases from J, the gap between germline ends came to 10 bases. The CDR3 covers 15 residues. CDR3 residues: CASSLRGLANYGYTF. DNA of the CDR3: TGTGCCAGCAGCTTGAGGGGGTTAGCTAACTATGGCTACACCTTC.

CDR3 protein: CASSLVGQWAGYANYGYTF. The DNA for the CDR3 is TGTGCCAGCAGCTTAGTTGGTCAGTGGGCAGGGTACGCTAACTATGGCTACACCTTC. The chain links TRBV11-2 to TRBJ1-2; a weak D match, TRBD1 (5 bases). CDR3 size: 19 residues. Germline values: CDR1 SGHAT, CDR2 FQNNGV. V gave up 1 base and J gave up 0 bases, with 21 bases separating them. Complete variable domain (other parts from reference TRBV11-2 and TRBJ1-2): EAGVAQSPRYKIIEKRQSVAFWCNPISGHATLYWYQQILGQGPKLLIQFQNNGVVDDSQLPKDRFSAERLKGVDSTLKIQPAKLEDSAVYLCASSLVGQWAGYANYGYTFGSGTRLTVV.

The count of this clone is one. The chain carries TRBV12-5 and TRBJ2-7; TRBD2 matches 9 bases. Trimming cost V 5 bases and J 4 bases; bases outside gene matches: 18. The germline gives CDR1 LGHNT, CDR2 FRNRAP. The CDR3 spans 18 residues. The CDR3 DNA sequence: TGTGCTAGTGGTCCTGCCGGGGGCGGGAGGGCGCATATGTACGAGCAGTACTTC. Translation: CASGPAGGGRAHMYEQYF.

The V and J genes are TRBV20-1 and TRBJ1-2, with TRBD1 matching 8 bases. The V and J ends lost 3 bases and 7 bases, in that order; junction bases with no gene match: 7. The CDR3 runs to 13 residues. Germline CDR1 and CDR2: DFQATT and SNEGSKA (reference sequence). The CDR3: CSASRVTGAGYTF. CDR3 nucleotides: TGCAGTGCTAGTCGGGTGACAGGGGCTGGCTACACCTTC.

The J gene is TRBJ2-5, the V gene TRBV30; a weak D match, TRBD1 (7 bases). Per germline, CDR1 GTSNPN and CDR2 SVGIG (reference sequence). V was cut by 0 bases and J by 1 base, with 15 bases left in between. The CDR3 has 16 residues. The DNA for the CDR3 is TGTGCCTGGAGTGTTGGGGCAGGGGGGTCCCAAGAGACCCAGTACTTC. It specifies CAWSVGAGGSQETQYF.